This T cell receptor beta chain was sequenced during a study of tumor-infiltrating lymphocytes in localized non-small cell lung cancer. Study-wide background: Each patient gave resected tumor and non-adjacent uninvolved lung tissue.

This table comes from immunoSEQ multiplex PCR, and its TCRdb copy is limited to in-frame clones, with some not included. The table shows about 6,300 clones, with just over 75% occurring only once. To note about this clone: The antigen is not known.

V lost 0 bases and J lost 3; bases outside the gene matches: 6. The V gene's germline CDR1 is SGHRS and CDR2 YFSETQ. This CDR3 is 15 amino acids long. Study results and caveats: Tumor T-cell fraction from TCR sequencing was not associated with recurrence-free survival (p = 0.61). Each assay used a separate piece of the same tissue.

This TCR came from a human donor with non-small cell lung cancer. Sequenced material: lung tumor tissue. V gene TRBV5-1 combines with J gene TRBJ2-7; 7 nucleotides align to TRBD1. The CDR3 nucleotides read TGCGCCAGCAGCTTGGTGCCAGGGGGTATCTACGAGCAGTACTTC. Translation gives CASSLVPGGIYEQYF.